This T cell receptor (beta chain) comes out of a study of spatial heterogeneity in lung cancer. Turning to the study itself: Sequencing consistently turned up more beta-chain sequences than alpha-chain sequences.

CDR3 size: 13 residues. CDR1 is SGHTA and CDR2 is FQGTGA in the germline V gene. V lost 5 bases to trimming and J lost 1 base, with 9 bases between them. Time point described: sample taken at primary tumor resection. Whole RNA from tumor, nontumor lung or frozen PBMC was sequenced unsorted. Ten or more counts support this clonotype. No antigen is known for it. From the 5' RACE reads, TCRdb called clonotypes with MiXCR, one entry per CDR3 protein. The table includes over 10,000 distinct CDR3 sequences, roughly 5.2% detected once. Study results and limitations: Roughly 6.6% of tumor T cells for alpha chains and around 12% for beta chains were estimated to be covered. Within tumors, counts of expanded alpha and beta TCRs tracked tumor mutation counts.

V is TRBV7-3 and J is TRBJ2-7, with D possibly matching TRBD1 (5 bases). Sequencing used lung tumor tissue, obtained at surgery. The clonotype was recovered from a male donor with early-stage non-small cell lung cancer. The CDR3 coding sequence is TGTGCCAGCAGCGGGGCCGGATCCTACGAGCAGTACTTC. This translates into CASSGAGSYEQYF.